This is a list of T cell receptor beta chains from one sample in a study of blood T cells in healthy people across ages. Each CDR3 protein is one row after TCRdb ran MiXCR on the 5' RACE reads. This sample has under 1,100,000 distinct CDR3 sequences, with 25% found just once. This sample was also put to use in a study of T cells of mothers and their children.

Input material: blood. The source of these receptors is a girl aged 2 to 9 in good health. CDR3s include the opening cysteine and the closing phenylalanine or tryptophan. The order of the fields is CDR3 protein, V gene, D gene, J gene. The D gene is left open where the match is weak.

CSATGQPSEAFF | TRBV29-1 | TRBD1 | TRBJ1-1
CASSLFTAQETQYF | TRBV11-1 | . | TRBJ2-5
CASSEGNRAPEAFF | TRBV25-1 | . | TRBJ1-1
CSAYRRQAQETQYF | TRBV20-1 | . | TRBJ2-5
CASSGSGAYEQYF | TRBV7-9 | TRBD2 | TRBJ2-7
CASSQLGNTIYF | TRBV4-1 | . | TRBJ1-3
CASSLDRGRAWSGANVLTF | TRBV7-6 | TRBD2 | TRBJ2-6
CASSLAQGLSEQYF | TRBV7-9 | . | TRBJ2-7
CSAREDSEVYGYTF | TRBV20-1 | . | TRBJ1-2
CSATRQGDNQPQHF | TRBV20-1 | TRBD1 | TRBJ1-5
CSVTLTGYNQPQHF | TRBV29-1 | TRBD1 | TRBJ1-5
CASSQASGGVYNEQFF | TRBV3-1 | . | TRBJ2-1
CASSLPPAYNEQFF | TRBV5-6 | . | TRBJ2-1
CASSLDGRGPYNEQFF | TRBV11-3 | . | TRBJ2-1
CASRSSGGDLYNEQFF | TRBV7-8 | TRBD2 | TRBJ2-1
CASSFAWAGGSEKLLF | TRBV11-2 | . | TRBJ1-4
CASSQENRGFDF | TRBV7-2 | TRBD1 | TRBJ2-1
CASRYRTGGGETQYF | TRBV5-1 | TRBD1 | TRBJ2-5
CATGLAVYNEQFF | TRBV24-1 | TRBD2 | TRBJ2-1
CASSESGARYEQYF | TRBV2 | . | TRBJ2-7
CASSLDSGGAGDTKYF | TRBV7-2 | . | TRBJ2-3
CSVVGGRGQETQYF | TRBV29-1 | . | TRBJ2-5
CATSDFDLNEQFF | TRBV24-1 | . | TRBJ2-1
CASSFDGTSGLYEQYF | TRBV12-3/TRBV12-4 | TRBD2 | TRBJ2-7
CSVDTGETQYF | TRBV29-1 | . | TRBJ2-5
CSASAFWDYEQYF | TRBV20-1 | . | TRBJ2-7
CSVVVATQYF | TRBV29-1 | . | TRBJ2-3
CASSPPVMRISYTF | TRBV21-1 | . | TRBJ1-2
CASSASTSNYGYTF | TRBV7-6 | . | TRBJ1-2
CSAPRDRGLRPYGYTF | TRBV20-1 | TRBD1 | TRBJ1-2
CSATGSKDTQYF | TRBV20-1 | . | TRBJ2-3
CATSYGSDTQYF | TRBV24-1 | . | TRBJ2-3
CASSFVIQETQYF | TRBV28 | . | TRBJ2-5
CSTKGGQGNEKLFF | TRBV29-1 | TRBD1 | TRBJ1-4
CASSEALWRPNYGYTF | TRBV6-1 | . | TRBJ1-2
CASSQEGAGYTDTQYF | TRBV3-1 | . | TRBJ2-3
CASSEWTGLLYEQYF | TRBV6-1 | . | .
CSATRLAGTDNNEQFF | TRBV20-1 | TRBD2 | .
CASSQGVFYEQYF | TRBV3-1 | . | .
CASSPGQGTGELFF | TRBV7-3 | TRBD1 | TRBJ2-2
CSGGVPGELFF | TRBV29-1 | . | TRBJ2-2
CASSIRPPKPGQFYNEQFF | TRBV19 | TRBD1 | .
CASSVRGVSEAFF | TRBV9 | . | TRBJ1-1
CASSENSLNEKLFF | TRBV6-1 | . | TRBJ1-4
CSHQGGGGNEQFF | TRBV29-1 | TRBD2 | TRBJ2-1
CASFLGPQETQYF | TRBV5-6 | . | TRBJ2-5
CASGLYRDYQHF | TRBV12-5 | . | TRBJ1-5
CSVNRDLTGTREYF | TRBV29-1 | TRBD2 | TRBJ2-5